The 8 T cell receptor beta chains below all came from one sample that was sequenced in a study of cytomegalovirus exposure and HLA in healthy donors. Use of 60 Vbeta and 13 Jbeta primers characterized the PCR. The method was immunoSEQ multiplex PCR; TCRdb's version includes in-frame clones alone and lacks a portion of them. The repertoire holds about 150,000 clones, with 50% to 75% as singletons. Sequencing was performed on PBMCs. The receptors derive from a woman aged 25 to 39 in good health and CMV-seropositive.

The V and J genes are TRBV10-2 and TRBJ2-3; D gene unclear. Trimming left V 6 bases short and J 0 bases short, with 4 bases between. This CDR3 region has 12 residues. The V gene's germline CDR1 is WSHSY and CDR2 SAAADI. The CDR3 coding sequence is TGCGCCAGCAGCGTTAGCACAGATACGCAGTATTTT. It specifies CASSVSTDTQYF.

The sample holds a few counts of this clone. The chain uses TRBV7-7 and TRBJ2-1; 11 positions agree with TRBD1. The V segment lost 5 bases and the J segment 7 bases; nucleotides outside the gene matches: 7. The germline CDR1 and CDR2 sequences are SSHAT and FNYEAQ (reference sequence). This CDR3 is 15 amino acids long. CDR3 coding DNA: TGTGCCAGCAGCCGGGACAGGGGGGTGGGTAATGAGCAGTTCTTC. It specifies CASSRDRGVGNEQFF.

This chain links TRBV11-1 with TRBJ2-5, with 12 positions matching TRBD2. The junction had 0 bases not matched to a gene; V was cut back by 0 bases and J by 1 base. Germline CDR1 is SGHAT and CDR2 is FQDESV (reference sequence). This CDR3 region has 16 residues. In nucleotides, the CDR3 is TGTGCCAGCAGCTTAGCGACTAGCGGGGGCCAAGAGACCCAGTACTTC. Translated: CASSLATSGGQETQYF.

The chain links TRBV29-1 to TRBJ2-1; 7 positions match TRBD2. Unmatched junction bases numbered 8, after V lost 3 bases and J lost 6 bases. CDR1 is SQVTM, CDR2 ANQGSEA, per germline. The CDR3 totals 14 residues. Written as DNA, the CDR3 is TGCAGCGTTGAGGGGAGGGTTACTCGCAATGAGCAGTTCTTC. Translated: CSVEGRVTRNEQFF.

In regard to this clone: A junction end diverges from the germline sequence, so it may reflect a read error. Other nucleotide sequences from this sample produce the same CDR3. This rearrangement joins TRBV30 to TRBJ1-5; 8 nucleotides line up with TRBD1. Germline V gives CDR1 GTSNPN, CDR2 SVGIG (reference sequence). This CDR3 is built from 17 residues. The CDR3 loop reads CAWSVFKGTGSNQPQHF. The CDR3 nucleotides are TGCGCCTGGAGTGTGTTTAAGGGGACAGGAAGCAATCAGCCCCAGCATTTT.

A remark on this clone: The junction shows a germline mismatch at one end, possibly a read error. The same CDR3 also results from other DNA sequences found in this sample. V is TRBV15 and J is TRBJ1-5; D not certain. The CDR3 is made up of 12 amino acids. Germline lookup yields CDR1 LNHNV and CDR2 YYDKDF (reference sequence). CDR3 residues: CATSSYRQPQHF. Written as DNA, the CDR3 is TGCGCCACCAGCAGTTATCGGCAGCCCCAGCATTTT.

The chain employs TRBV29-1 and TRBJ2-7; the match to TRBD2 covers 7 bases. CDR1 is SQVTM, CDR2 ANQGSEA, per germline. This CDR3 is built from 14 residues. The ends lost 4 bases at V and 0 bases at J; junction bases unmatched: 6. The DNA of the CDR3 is TGCAGCGTTGGGCCACGACTAGCCTCCTACGAGCAGTACTTC. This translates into CSVGPRLASYEQYF.

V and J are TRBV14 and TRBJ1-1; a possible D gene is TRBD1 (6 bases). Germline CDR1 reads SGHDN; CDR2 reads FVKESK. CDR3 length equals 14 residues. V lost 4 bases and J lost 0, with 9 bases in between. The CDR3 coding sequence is TGTGCCAGCAGCCCCGGACAGATGAACACTGAAGCTTTCTTT. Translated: CASSPGQMNTEAFF. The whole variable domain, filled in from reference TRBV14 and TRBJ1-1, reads EAGVTQFPSHSVIEKGQTVTLRCDPISGHDNLYWYRRVMGKEIKFLLHFVKESKQDESGMPNNRFLAERTGGTYSTLKVQPAELEDSGVYFCASSPGQMNTEAFFGQGTRLTVV.